The rows below give T cell receptor beta chains drawn from one sample of a study of blood T cell repertoires in COVID-19. Sequencing used immunoSEQ multiplex PCR; TCRdb keeps in-frame clones, though not all of them. The sample has about 200,000 clones; roughly 88% are singletons. The source material was peripheral blood. All receptors come from a human donor in a cohort sampled during active COVID-19. Both conserved end residues are part of each CDR3. D genes are given only for firm matches. Some rows mark clone size as missing; the rest say once, few, many or name a class of expanded clone.

clone_size: few; d_call: TRBD2; v_call: TRBV27; j_call: TRBJ2-1; cdr3_length: 14; cdr3_nt: TGTGCCAGCAAAATCCGGACTAGCAACAATGAGCAGTTCTTC; cdr3_aa: CASKIRTSNNEQFF
clone_size: NA; d_call: TRBD1; v_call: TRBV28; j_call: TRBJ2-2; cdr3_length: 14; cdr3_nt: TGTGCCAGCAGCTTTTACAGGGGTACCGGGGAGCTGTTTTTT; cdr3_aa: CASSFYRGTGELFF
clone_size: NA; d_call: TRBD2; v_call: TRBV6-6; j_call: TRBJ2-7; cdr3_length: 14; cdr3_nt: TGTGCCAGCAGGGACCTAGCGGGGGCCTACGAGCAGTACTTC; cdr3_aa: CASRDLAGAYEQYF
clone_size: once; d_call: NA; v_call: TRBV7-8; j_call: TRBJ1-1; cdr3_length: 13; cdr3_nt: TGTGCCAGCAGCTTCCAGGGGAACACTGAAGCTTTCTTT; cdr3_aa: CASSFQGNTEAFF
clone_size: NA; d_call: TRBD1; v_call: TRBV18; j_call: TRBJ2-7; cdr3_length: 14; cdr3_nt: TGTGCCAGCTCACCAAGGGGGCCATCCTACGAGCAGTACTTC; cdr3_aa: CASSPRGPSYEQYF
clone_size: once; d_call: TRBD1; v_call: TRBV7-9; j_call: TRBJ2-1; cdr3_length: 15; cdr3_nt: TGTGCCAGCAGCCCCAGGGGGTTTGGGTACAATGAGCAGTTCTTC; cdr3_aa: CASSPRGFGYNEQFF
clone_size: NA; d_call: NA; v_call: TRBV2; j_call: TRBJ2-1; cdr3_length: 15; cdr3_nt: TGTGCCAGCACCCTCGAAGCGGGCGCCGTCAATGAGCAGTTCTTC; cdr3_aa: CASTLEAGAVNEQFF
clone_size: NA; d_call: TRBD2; v_call: TRBV4-2; j_call: TRBJ2-1; cdr3_length: 17; cdr3_nt: TGTGCCAGCAGCCAAGATATACTAGCGGGGGCAAGCAATGAGCAGTTCTTC; cdr3_aa: CASSQDILAGASNEQFF
clone_size: NA; d_call: TRBD1; v_call: TRBV27; j_call: TRBJ2-5; cdr3_length: 21; cdr3_nt: TGTGCCAGCAGTTCTCTCTCCTTACTGGGGTTGGGGGACAGGGACCAAGAGACCCAGTACTTC; cdr3_aa: CASSSLSLLGLGDRDQETQYF
clone_size: NA; d_call: NA; v_call: TRBV7-8; j_call: TRBJ2-7; cdr3_length: 14; cdr3_nt: TGTGCCAGCAGCGCGCGGGATAGCGATTACGAGCAGTACTTC; cdr3_aa: CASSARDSDYEQYF
clone_size: NA; d_call: TRBD2; v_call: TRBV9; j_call: TRBJ2-2; cdr3_length: 16; cdr3_nt: TGTGCCAGCAGCGTTCAAAGCGGGAGAAACACCGGGGAGCTGTTTTTT; cdr3_aa: CASSVQSGRNTGELFF
clone_size: once; d_call: NA; v_call: TRBV7-2; j_call: TRBJ2-5; cdr3_length: 15; cdr3_nt: TGTGCCAGCAGCTTAGCGCTTCCGGGTAAAGAGACCCAGTACTTC; cdr3_aa: CASSLALPGKETQYF
clone_size: NA; d_call: NA; v_call: TRBV4-2; j_call: TRBJ1-5; cdr3_length: 15; cdr3_nt: TGTGCCAGCAGCCAAGAGGGAGGGGTCGGGCAGCCCCAGCATTTT; cdr3_aa: CASSQEGGVGQPQHF
clone_size: NA; d_call: TRBD1; v_call: TRBV18; j_call: TRBJ2-3; cdr3_length: 16; cdr3_nt: TGTGCCAGCTCACCAAGACAGGGCTTGGGAGCAGATACGCAGTATTTT; cdr3_aa: CASSPRQGLGADTQYF
clone_size: NA; d_call: NA; v_call: TRBV5-1; j_call: TRBJ1-2; cdr3_length: 13; cdr3_nt: TGCGCCAGCCGGAGGGAAGTTAACTATGGCTACACCTTC; cdr3_aa: CASRREVNYGYTF
clone_size: NA; d_call: NA; v_call: TRBV24-1; j_call: TRBJ2-1; cdr3_length: 14; cdr3_nt: TGTGCCACCAGTGATCCGACAGGAAGGCCAGCGCAGTTCTTC; cdr3_aa: CATSDPTGRPAQFF
clone_size: NA; d_call: TRBD1; v_call: TRBV3-1/TRBV3-2; j_call: TRBJ1-1; cdr3_length: 14; cdr3_nt: TGTGCCAGCAGCCAACAGACAGGGACGACTGAAGCTTTCTTT; cdr3_aa: CASSQQTGTTEAFF
clone_size: NA; d_call: NA; v_call: TRBV18; j_call: TRBJ2-2; cdr3_length: 15; cdr3_nt: TGTGCCAGCTCACCATCCCAGGGGACCGCCGGGGAGCTGTTTTTT; cdr3_aa: CASSPSQGTAGELFF
clone_size: NA; d_call: NA; v_call: TRBV18; j_call: TRBJ2-3; cdr3_length: 16; cdr3_nt: TGTGCCAGCTCACCAGACACGCCGACCCTCACAGATACGCAGTATTTT; cdr3_aa: CASSPDTPTLTDTQYF
clone_size: once; d_call: NA; v_call: TRBV12-3/TRBV12-4; j_call: TRBJ2-7; cdr3_length: 13; cdr3_nt: TGTGCCAGCAGTTACCAAAGCAGGCTCGAGCAGTACTTC; cdr3_aa: CASSYQSRLEQYF
clone_size: NA; d_call: NA; v_call: TRBV28; j_call: TRBJ1-3; cdr3_length: 14; cdr3_nt: TGTGCCAGCAGTTCCGCAGGGAAAGGAAACACCATATATTTT; cdr3_aa: CASSSAGKGNTIYF
clone_size: NA; d_call: NA; v_call: TRBV7-8; j_call: TRBJ2-3; cdr3_length: 13; cdr3_nt: TGTGCCAGCAGCCCTCGGGGGTCAGATACGCAGTATTTT; cdr3_aa: CASSPRGSDTQYF
clone_size: NA; d_call: NA; v_call: TRBV7-9; j_call: TRBJ2-1; cdr3_length: 13; cdr3_nt: TGTGCCAGCAGCTTAGGGCAGGACAATGAGCAGTTCTTC; cdr3_aa: CASSLGQDNEQFF
clone_size: once; d_call: TRBD2; v_call: TRBV7-9; j_call: TRBJ2-1; cdr3_length: 15; cdr3_nt: TGTGCCAGCAGCTTGGGACTAGCGGGAGTAGGTGAGCAGTTCTTC; cdr3_aa: CASSLGLAGVGEQFF
clone_size: NA; d_call: NA; v_call: TRBV5-1; j_call: TRBJ1-1; cdr3_length: 16; cdr3_nt: TGCGCCAGCAGCTTGGGCTCGACCGCCGGAGGGAGTTGGGCTTTCTTT; cdr3_aa: CASSLGSTAGGSWAFF
clone_size: NA; d_call: TRBD1; v_call: TRBV28; j_call: TRBJ2-7; cdr3_length: 14; cdr3_nt: TGTGCCAGCAGTTGGACAGGAGGACTGCCCGAGCAGTACTTC; cdr3_aa: CASSWTGGLPEQYF
clone_size: few; d_call: TRBD1; v_call: TRBV4-2; j_call: TRBJ1-3; cdr3_length: 14; cdr3_nt: TGTGCCAGCAGCCAAGGACAGGGTGGCGACACCATATATTTT; cdr3_aa: CASSQGQGGDTIYF
clone_size: NA; d_call: TRBD2; v_call: TRBV4-1; j_call: TRBJ2-5; cdr3_length: 16; cdr3_nt: TGCGCCAGCAGCCGGAGACTAGCGGGGGGGAAAGAGACCCAGTACTTC; cdr3_aa: CASSRRLAGGKETQYF
clone_size: NA; d_call: NA; v_call: TRBV6-5; j_call: TRBJ1-2; cdr3_length: 14; cdr3_nt: TGTGCCAGCAGTTACTCAAATGACAGATATGGCTACACCTTC; cdr3_aa: CASSYSNDRYGYTF
clone_size: NA; d_call: NA; v_call: TRBV3-1/TRBV3-2; j_call: TRBJ2-7; cdr3_length: 15; cdr3_nt: TGTGCCAGCAGCCTGCGACTAGGCGCGTCCTACGAGCAGTACTTC; cdr3_aa: CASSLRLGASYEQYF
clone_size: NA; d_call: TRBD2; v_call: TRBV18; j_call: TRBJ2-7; cdr3_length: 15; cdr3_nt: TGTGCCAGCTCGACGGGGGGGGAGGGCTCCTACGAGCAGTACTTC; cdr3_aa: CASSTGGEGSYEQYF
clone_size: once; d_call: NA; v_call: TRBV7-9; j_call: TRBJ2-4; cdr3_length: 16; cdr3_nt: TGTGCCAGCAGCTTCGTTGATAGTGTAGCCAAAAACATTCAGTACTTC; cdr3_aa: CASSFVDSVAKNIQYF
clone_size: NA; d_call: NA; v_call: TRBV19; j_call: TRBJ2-7; cdr3_length: 14; cdr3_nt: TGTGCCAGTAGTTTCGGGACACCCCTCTACGAGCAGTACTTC; cdr3_aa: CASSFGTPLYEQYF
clone_size: NA; d_call: NA; v_call: TRBV5-6; j_call: TRBJ2-6; cdr3_length: 15; cdr3_nt: TGTGCCAGCAGCTGGCGGGCCTCTGGGGCCAACGTCCTGACTTTC; cdr3_aa: CASSWRASGANVLTF
clone_size: NA; d_call: NA; v_call: TRBV6-5; j_call: TRBJ2-5; cdr3_length: 14; cdr3_nt: TGTGCCAGCAGTTACGGGGCGGGGTTAGAGACCCAGTACTTC; cdr3_aa: CASSYGAGLETQYF
clone_size: once; d_call: NA; v_call: TRBV7-2; j_call: TRBJ2-4; cdr3_length: 15; cdr3_nt: TGTGCCAGCACCCCCCCCCGAGACGGGAAAAACATTCAGTACTTC; cdr3_aa: CASTPPRDGKNIQYF
clone_size: NA; d_call: TRBD2; v_call: TRBV3-1/TRBV3-2; j_call: TRBJ2-1; cdr3_length: 16; cdr3_nt: TGTGCCAGCAGCCAAGATGGGAGGGCCGGGGGGTATGAGCAGTTCTTC; cdr3_aa: CASSQDGRAGGYEQFF
clone_size: NA; d_call: TRBD2; v_call: TRBV19; j_call: TRBJ2-3; cdr3_length: 19; cdr3_nt: TGTGCCAGTACCGCCGGGACAGTGGGACTAGCGGGAAGCACAGATACGCAGTATTTT; cdr3_aa: CASTAGTVGLAGSTDTQYF
clone_size: NA; d_call: TRBD2; v_call: TRBV28; j_call: TRBJ2-2; cdr3_length: 20; cdr3_nt: TGTGCCAGCACCCTGGGAAGGGGGTGGGAGCGGGGGGAAAACACCGGGGAGCTGTTTTTT; cdr3_aa: CASTLGRGWERGENTGELFF
clone_size: NA; d_call: TRBD1; v_call: TRBV24-1; j_call: TRBJ2-7; cdr3_length: 14; cdr3_nt: TGTGCCACTCAGTCGGGTAGACAGGGTGGCGAGCAGTACTTC; cdr3_aa: CATQSGRQGGEQYF
clone_size: NA; d_call: TRBD1; v_call: TRBV6-6; j_call: TRBJ1-2; cdr3_length: 14; cdr3_nt: TGTGCCAGCAGTCCTGGGACAGGGTACTATGGCTACACCTTC; cdr3_aa: CASSPGTGYYGYTF
clone_size: few; d_call: TRBD1; v_call: TRBV27; j_call: TRBJ1-5; cdr3_length: 15; cdr3_nt: TGTGCCAGCAGTTCCCTACAGGGGCCGGGTCAGCCCCAGCATTTT; cdr3_aa: CASSSLQGPGQPQHF
clone_size: NA; d_call: NA; v_call: TRBV11-1; j_call: TRBJ2-5; cdr3_length: 15; cdr3_nt: TGTGCCAGCAGCCTGGTAGGGGTGTCAGGAGAGACCCAGTACTTC; cdr3_aa: CASSLVGVSGETQYF